This is a list of T cell receptor beta chains from one sample in a study of shared clonotypes between healthy human individuals. TCRdb's copy holds only in-frame clones and misses some; the assay was immunoSEQ multiplex PCR. The data show about 870,000 clones, around 93% seen once. Sequenced: naive CD8+ T cells sorted from blood. These receptors all stem from a young man in good health. Both conserved end residues are part of each CDR3. The D gene is left open where the match is weak. Not all rows give a size; the values are once, few, many and, for expanded clones, a class.

j_gene: TRBJ2-3
abundance: NA
d_gene: TRBD2
v_gene: TRBV29-1
CDR3nt: TGCAGCGTTACTAGCGGGAGGGCCTTCACAGATACGCAGTATTTT
CDR3aa: CSVTSGRAFTDTQYF

j_gene: TRBJ2-2
abundance: NA
d_gene: NA
v_gene: TRBV19
CDR3nt: TGTGCCAGTAGTACCATCCTCGGGGAGGAGCTGTTTTTT
CDR3aa: CASSTILGEELFF

j_gene: TRBJ2-1
abundance: NA
d_gene: TRBD2
v_gene: TRBV27
CDR3nt: TGTGCCAGCAGACCGGGACTACGCTACAATGAGCAGTTCTTC
CDR3aa: CASRPGLRYNEQFF

j_gene: TRBJ2-3
abundance: NA
d_gene: NA
v_gene: TRBV28
CDR3nt: TGTGCCAGCAGTGGGGACGGCCCACTAGGTACGCAGTATTTT
CDR3aa: CASSGDGPLGTQYF

j_gene: TRBJ2-1
abundance: NA
d_gene: TRBD1
v_gene: TRBV19
CDR3nt: TGTGCCACCGGTATCGGGACAGCCTACAATGAGCAGTTCTTC
CDR3aa: CATGIGTAYNEQFF

j_gene: TRBJ2-5
abundance: NA
d_gene: NA
v_gene: TRBV29-1
CDR3nt: TGCAGCGTTGACGGTTTACCTCTTAGGCCAGAGACCCAGTACTTC
CDR3aa: CSVDGLPLRPETQYF

j_gene: TRBJ2-1
abundance: NA
d_gene: NA
v_gene: TRBV27
CDR3nt: TGTGCCAGCAGTTTCTTTCCCTACAATGAGCAGTTCTTC
CDR3aa: CASSFFPYNEQFF

j_gene: TRBJ2-3
abundance: NA
d_gene: NA
v_gene: TRBV28
CDR3nt: TGTGCCAGCAGTCTAACGGGGAGCACAGATACGCAGTATTTT
CDR3aa: CASSLTGSTDTQYF

j_gene: TRBJ2-1
abundance: NA
d_gene: NA
v_gene: TRBV14
CDR3nt: TGTGCCAGCAGCCAACGGTTGGGAGGAGCTGGCCATGAGCAGTTCTTC
CDR3aa: CASSQRLGGAGHEQFF

j_gene: TRBJ2-7
abundance: NA
d_gene: TRBD1
v_gene: TRBV5-1
CDR3nt: TGCGCCAGCAGCCCGAACCTCTTACCGGGACAGGACTACGAGCAGTACTTC
CDR3aa: CASSPNLLPGQDYEQYF

j_gene: TRBJ2-7
abundance: NA
d_gene: NA
v_gene: TRBV5-8
CDR3nt: TGTGCCAGCAGCTTCGTATCCTCGGTCGCCTACGAGCAGTACTTC
CDR3aa: CASSFVSSVAYEQYF

j_gene: TRBJ2-2
abundance: NA
d_gene: NA
v_gene: TRBV5-4
CDR3nt: TGTGCCAGCAGCAAAACCCGGGACACCGGCCTAACCGGGGAGCTGTTTTTT
CDR3aa: CASSKTRDTGLTGELFF

j_gene: TRBJ2-1
abundance: NA
d_gene: TRBD2
v_gene: TRBV2
CDR3nt: TGTGCCAGCAGTTCGCCATTAGCGGGAGTGGGTGATGAGCAGTTCTTC
CDR3aa: CASSSPLAGVGDEQFF

j_gene: TRBJ2-1
abundance: NA
d_gene: NA
v_gene: TRBV4-3
CDR3nt: TGCGCCAGCAGCCAAGATCAACAGGGACGGTACAATGAGCAGTTCTTC
CDR3aa: CASSQDQQGRYNEQFF

j_gene: TRBJ2-1
abundance: NA
d_gene: TRBD2
v_gene: TRBV15
CDR3nt: TGTGCCACCAGCATACCAATCGGGACTAGCGAGAGAAGGGTGTATGAGCAGTTCTTC
CDR3aa: CATSIPIGTSERRVYEQFF

j_gene: TRBJ2-7
abundance: NA
d_gene: NA
v_gene: TRBV7-9
CDR3nt: TGTGCCAGCAGCTACGGACAGCAAGGATCCTACGAGCAGTACTTC
CDR3aa: CASSYGQQGSYEQYF

j_gene: TRBJ2-7
abundance: NA
d_gene: NA
v_gene: TRBV9
CDR3nt: TGTGCCAGCAGCGACTCCCGCGGCTACGAGCAGTACTTC
CDR3aa: CASSDSRGYEQYF

j_gene: TRBJ1-4
abundance: once
d_gene: NA
v_gene: TRBV13
CDR3nt: TGTGCCAGCAGCCTATACTCTAGGGGTTCAGGACTGTTTTTT
CDR3aa: CASSLYSRGSGLFF

j_gene: TRBJ2-5
abundance: NA
d_gene: NA
v_gene: TRBV7-9
CDR3nt: TGTGCCAGCAGACGGACAGTACAAGAGACCCAGTACTTC
CDR3aa: CASRRTVQETQYF

j_gene: TRBJ2-7
abundance: NA
d_gene: NA
v_gene: TRBV5-5
CDR3nt: TGTGCCAGCAGCTTGCATCTCTCCTCCTCCTACGAGCAGTACTTC
CDR3aa: CASSLHLSSSYEQYF

j_gene: TRBJ2-7
abundance: NA
d_gene: TRBD1
v_gene: TRBV30
CDR3nt: TGTGCCTGGACGCAACCGGGACAGGGAAATATCCGCTACGAGCAGTACTTC
CDR3aa: CAWTQPGQGNIRYEQYF